These 30 T cell receptor beta chains were sequenced from one sample in a study of blood T cells in healthy people across ages. A second about 7 to 11 cycle PCR used barcoded and J-beta primers. TCRdb called the 5' RACE reads again in MiXCR, with one record for every CDR3 protein. The table lists approximately 1,000,000 distinct CDR3 sequences, 35% to 50% of them singletons, with under 20% in the top ten. Sequences were obtained from blood. These receptors all stem from a woman aged 55-69 years in good health.

This clonotype was observed a few times. V is TRBV19 and J is TRBJ2-5; 8 bases align to TRBD2. The CDR3 has 14 residues. From germline, CDR1 is LNHDA and CDR2 SQIVND (reference sequence). V lost 3 bases and J lost 3; bases outside the gene matches: 3. The CDR3 nucleotides are TGTGCCAGTAGTATTAGCGGGACCAAAGAGACCCAGTACTTC. It yields the protein CASSISGTKETQYF.

The chain joins TRBV12-3 or TRBV12-4 to TRBJ2-3; 7 positions agree with TRBD1. The CDR3 runs 16 residues. V lost 4 bases and J lost 0; bases outside the gene matches: 7. The CDR3, as DNA: TGTGCCAGCAGTTCCCTGACAGGGATCAGCACAGATACGCAGTATTTT. Amino acids: CASSSLTGISTDTQYF.

The chain uses TRBV11-2 and TRBJ1-3; no definite D call. The germline V gene encodes CDR1 SGHAT and CDR2 FQNNGV. V lost 5 bases, J lost 2 bases, and 7 bases lay in between. The length of the CDR3 is 13 residues. CDR3 in DNA: TGTGCCAGCAGCCCCGGCCCTGGAAACACCATATATTTT. This encodes CASSPGPGNTIYF. The full variable domain, with the rest looked up from reference TRBV11-2 and TRBJ1-3, is EAGVAQSPRYKIIEKRQSVAFWCNPISGHATLYWYQQILGQGPKLLIQFQNNGVVDDSQLPKDRFSAERLKGVDSTLKIQPAKLEDSAVYLCASSPGPGNTIYFGEGSWLTVV.

The rearrangement uses TRBV7-6 and TRBJ1-5, with 9 nucleotides matching TRBD1. Per the germline V gene, CDR1 is SGHVS and CDR2 is FNYEAQ. The CDR3 runs 20 residues. V shed 5 bases, J shed 4 bases, and the junction held 21 bases outside the gene matches. CDR3 sequence: CASSPDLGTGLTNRNQPQHF. The CDR3 region has the DNA TGTGCCAGCAGCCCAGACCTCGGGACAGGGCTCACAAATAGGAATCAGCCCCAGCATTTT.

This clonotype was counted between two and nine times. The rearrangement joins TRBV27 to TRBJ2-5, with TRBD1 identical over 7 bases. Germline values: CDR1 MNHEY, CDR2 SMNVEV (reference sequence). V was clipped by 4 bases and J by 5 bases; unmatched bases: 7. The CDR3 sequence is 14 residues long. The DNA of the CDR3 is TGTGCCAGCAGTTACAGGGGTAGGGGGGAGACCCAGTACTTC. Translation gives CASSYRGRGETQYF.

V usage is TRBV5-1 and J usage is TRBJ2-7, with TRBD1 identical over 8 bases. The DNA end favors TRBJ2-5, so the J call may be wrong. Germline V CDR1 and CDR2: SGHRS, YFSETQ. This CDR3 is 15 amino acids long. CDR3 in amino acids: CASSRTSGGFETQYF. The DNA of the CDR3 is TGCGCCAGCAGCCGTACCTCAGGGGGCTTTGAGACCCAGTACTTC.

This clonotype has only a few counts. The gene calls are TRBV10-3 and TRBJ2-1; D unresolved. Trimming pared 2 bases from V and 4 bases from J, leaving 6 bases between. CDR1 and CDR2 (germline): ENHRY, SYGVKD. The CDR3 has 13 amino acids. For the CDR3, the DNA is TGTGCCATCAGTGAGCCAGTATACAATGAGCAGTTCTTC. The encoded protein is CAISEPVYNEQFF.

V usage is TRBV5-6 and J usage is TRBJ2-1; 11 positions agree with TRBD2. With 7 bases clipped from V and 8 bases from J, the junction kept 14 bases outside the gene matches. The CDR3 extends over 16 amino acids. Germline CDR1 SGHDT, CDR2 YYEEEE. CDR3 DNA sequence: TGTGCCAGCGGCCGCTTAACCGGGACTAGCGGCGATGAGCAGTTCTTC. This codes for CASGRLTGTSGDEQFF. Full variable domain (outside the CDR3, taken from reference TRBV5-6 and TRBJ2-1): DAGVTQSPTHLIKTRGQQVTLRCSPKSGHDTVSWYQQALGQGPQFIFQYYEEEERQRGNFPDRFSGHQFPNYSSELNVNALLLGDSALYLCASGRLTGTSGDEQFFGPGTRLTVL.

This clonotype was picked up a small number of times. The chain carries TRBV28 and TRBJ1-2, with a tentative D call TRBD1 (5 bases). V lost 10 bases, J lost 8 bases, and 17 bases lay in between. Germline V gene lookup returns CDR1 MDHEN and CDR2 SYDVKM. The CDR3 loop spans 12 amino acids. The CDR3: CATDFGGYGYTF. The CDR3 DNA reads as TGTGCCACCGATTTCGGGGGGTACGGCTACACCTTC.

The sample holds a few counts of this clonotype. This rearrangement joins TRBV27 to TRBJ2-2; 13 nucleotides line up with TRBD2. The CDR3 covers 20 residues. Trimming cost V 8 bases and J 1 base; bases outside gene matches: 16. Germline V lookup: CDR1 MNHEY, CDR2 SMNVEV (reference sequence). The CDR3 nucleotides read TGTGCCAGCCGTGGCTTATATGGGACTAGCGGGACCTTGAACACCGGGGAGCTGTTTTTT. Amino acids: CASRGLYGTSGTLNTGELFF.

This chain connects TRBV6-5 to TRBJ2-3; D is unresolved. Between the trimmed V and J ends, which lost 10 bases and 4 bases, there was a span of 12 bases. CDR3 length: 12 amino acids. The V gene's germline CDR1 is MNHEY and CDR2 SVGAGI. The CDR3 sequence is CATHETADTQYF. In DNA form, the CDR3 reads TGTGCCACCCACGAAACGGCAGATACGCAGTATTTT.

There are a few counts of this clonotype. The V gene is TRBV27, the J gene TRBJ2-7, with 7 nucleotides matching TRBD2. The CDR3 is 13 residues long. CDR1 and CDR2 (germline): MNHEY, SMNVEV (reference sequence). With V trimmed by 6 bases and J by 2 bases, 4 bases remained unmatched. This chain's CDR3 is CASRKGLAYEQYF. The DNA of the CDR3 is TGTGCCAGCAGGAAAGGACTAGCCTACGAGCAGTACTTC.

The chain uses TRBV12-3 or TRBV12-4 and TRBJ2-5; D possibly uses TRBD1 or TRBD2 (5 bases each). The closer fit of TRBJ2-7 to the DNA end suggests the J call may be wrong. This CDR3 comprises 14 residues. The CDR3 bases are TGTGCCAGCAGTCCCGGGGCAGGTTCCCACGAGCAGTACTTC. This sequence encodes CASSPGAGSHEQYF.

The J gene is TRBJ2-3, the V gene TRBV3-1, with 9 bases fitting TRBD2. This CDR3 has 19 amino acids. CDR1 is LGHDT, CDR2 YNNKEL, per germline (reference sequence). Unmatched junction bases numbered 15, after V lost 3 bases and J lost 2 bases. The CDR3 nucleotides read TGTGCCAGCAGCCAGAGTCTAGCGGGACGGTACGGTTCCACAGATACGCAGTATTTT. Protein product: CASSQSLAGRYGSTDTQYF.

This clonotype was seen a few times. The CDR3 region is CASSLGTSAWDNEQFF. As DNA, the CDR3 is TGCGCCAGCAGCTTAGGGACTAGCGCCTGGGACAATGAGCAGTTCTTC. This chain joins TRBV5-1 and TRBJ2-1; 10 bases are a match to TRBD2. The junction had 7 bases not matched to a gene; V was cut back by 2 bases and J by 5 bases. The CDR3 consists of 16 residues. Germline V gene lookup returns CDR1 SGHRS and CDR2 YFSETQ.

This sequence joins TRBV9 and TRBJ2-7, with 7 bases identical to TRBD2. Germline loops: CDR1 SGDLS, CDR2 YYNGEE. V lost 0 bases to trimming and J lost 2 bases; unmatched junction nucleotides: 5. The CDR3 runs 15 residues. The CDR3 spells CASSVGLAETYEQYF. CDR3 bases: TGTGCCAGCAGCGTAGGGCTAGCGGAAACCTACGAGCAGTACTTC.

This sequence joins TRBV11-1 and TRBJ2-3; D is uncertain. This CDR3 comprises 15 residues. With 2 bases removed from V and 1 base from J, the gap between germline ends came to 10 bases. The germline V gene encodes CDR1 SGHAT and CDR2 FQDESV (reference sequence). The CDR3 DNA sequence: TGTGCCAGCAGCTTATCGGGTTTGGGCACAGATACGCAGTATTTT. It codes for CASSLSGLGTDTQYF. Based on the CDR3 plus reference TRBV11-1 and TRBJ2-3, the full variable domain is EAEVAQSPRYKITEKSQAVAFWCDPISGHATLYWYRQILGQGPELLVQFQDESVVDDSQLPKDRFSAERLKGVDSTLKIQPAELGDSAMYLCASSLSGLGTDTQYFGPGTRLTVL.

The genes are TRBV4-2 and TRBJ2-1, with no clear D. This CDR3 contains 15 residues. Germline assignment: CDR1 LGHNA and CDR2 YNFKEQ. V was cut by 2 bases and J by 2 bases, with 10 bases left in between. The DNA of the CDR3 is TGTGCCAGCAGCCAATCCTGTGGCGCCTACAATGAGCAGTTCTTC. This sequence encodes CASSQSCGAYNEQFF.

The V and J genes are TRBV12-3 or TRBV12-4 and TRBJ2-7; D may be TRBD1 (5 bases). The germline V and J ends were trimmed by 3 bases and 2 bases, with 11 bases remaining between them. This CDR3 has 14 amino acids. The CDR3 loop reads CASSFVWTTYEQYF. The CDR3 nucleotides read TGTGCCAGCAGTTTTGTTTGGACAACCTACGAGCAGTACTTC.

This clonotype has only a few counts. J is TRBJ1-2 and V is TRBV27; no reliable D call. Germline-derived CDR1 and CDR2 are MNHEY and SMNVEV (reference sequence). Deletions cut 5 bases from V and 5 bases from J, with 12 bases between. This CDR3 has 13 residues. CDR3 residues: CASSADSSYGYTF. The DNA of the CDR3 is TGTGCCAGCAGTGCAGATTCGTCTTATGGCTACACCTTC.

This chain connects TRBV6-2 or TRBV6-3 to TRBJ2-1, with 7 positions matching TRBD2. Per germline, CDR1 MNHEY and CDR2 SVGEGT. This CDR3 contains 16 residues. V lost 6 bases and J lost 5; bases outside the gene matches: 13. Here the CDR3 reads CASSPPGLVGDNEQFF. CDR3 sequence (DNA): TGTGCCAGCAGCCCACCAGGACTAGTTGGGGACAATGAGCAGTTCTTC.

The J gene is TRBJ1-1, the V gene TRBV7-2; D is perhaps TRBD1 (5 bases). V was cut by 5 bases and J by 11 bases, with 15 bases left in between. The CDR3 extends over 12 amino acids. The germline V gene has CDR1 SGHTA and CDR2 FQGNSA. The CDR3 DNA reads as TGTGCCAGCAGCAACAGCCCTGGGGGGGCTTTCTTT. It specifies CASSNSPGGAFF. The entire variable domain, with the rest obtained from reference TRBV7-2 and TRBJ1-1, is as follows: GAGVSQSPSNKVTEKGKDVELRCDPISGHTALYWYRQSLGQGLEFLIYFQGNSAPDKSGLPSDRFSAERTGGSVSTLTIQRTQQEDSAVYLCASSNSPGGAFFGQGTRLTVV.

This chain joins TRBV3-1 and TRBJ2-5; weak D call: TRBD2 (5 bases). The J call is in doubt because the DNA end fits TRBJ2-7 better. The CDR3 totals 13 residues. Germline CDR1 reads LGHDT; CDR2 reads YNNKEL (reference sequence). CDR3 residues: CASTRGLNYEQYF. The CDR3, as DNA: TGTGCCAGCACCCGCGGGTTGAACTACGAGCAGTACTTC.

This clonotype was detected a few times. The gene calls are TRBV12-3 or TRBV12-4 and TRBJ2-1, with TRBD2 matching 9 bases. The CDR3 loop spans 12 amino acids. V lost 6 bases to trimming and J lost 13 bases; unmatched junction nucleotides: 7. The CDR3: CASRVAGESQFF. CDR3 nucleotide sequence: TGTGCCAGCAGGGTAGCGGGAGAGAGTCAGTTCTTC.

The V gene is TRBV5-1, the J gene TRBJ2-1; 13 bases are a match to TRBD2. Germline V gene sequence: CDR1 SGHRS, CDR2 YFSETQ. Trimming at V came to 1 base and at J to 9 bases, leaving 19 bases not matched to a gene. The CDR3 spans 20 residues. The CDR3 DNA is TGCGCCAGCAGCTTGAGGAACCGGACTAGCGGGAGAGCTGAGGTGGTTGAGCAGTTCTTC. Its protein is CASSLRNRTSGRAEVVEQFF.

This clonotype has a handful of counts. This chain connects TRBV20-1 to TRBJ2-1; D possibly corresponds to TRBD2 (6 bases). This CDR3 spans 12 amino acids. V was shortened by 1 base and J by 13 bases, with 14 bases between the two germline ends. Per germline, CDR1 DFQATT and CDR2 SNEGSKA (reference sequence). The CDR3, as DNA: TGCAGTGCTAGAGGGGACTTCGAAGAACAGTTCTTC. Translating it yields CSARGDFEEQFF.

This clonotype was seen a handful of times. This rearrangement joins TRBV20-1 to TRBJ2-5; 8 nucleotides line up with TRBD2. There are 14 residues in the CDR3. From germline, CDR1 is DFQATT and CDR2 SNEGSKA (reference sequence). J lost 4 bases, V lost 3 bases, and 7 bases had no gene match. The CDR3 here is CSARSPGGGETQYF. The CDR3, as DNA: TGCAGTGCTAGGTCCCCGGGAGGGGGAGAGACCCAGTACTTC.

This clonotype was found a few times. The V and J genes are TRBV29-1 and TRBJ2-7; D is perhaps TRBD1 (5 bases). CDR3 length: 14 amino acids. V was pared by 4 bases and J by 2 bases, with 15 bases between. Germline values: CDR1 SQVTM, CDR2 ANQGSEA. The CDR3 DNA sequence: TGCAGCGTTGCCGGGCAGGGAAAGGCCTACGAGCAGTACTTC. It is translated as CSVAGQGKAYEQYF.

The count of this clonotype is one. This chain joins TRBV27 and TRBJ2-1; D remains unclear. The J call may be wrong; the DNA end is better matched by TRBJ2-7. Looked up from germline, CDR1 is MNHEY and CDR2 is SMNVEV (reference sequence). The CDR3 sequence is 16 residues long. The CDR3 nucleotides read TGTGCCAGCAGTTTAAGCCTTATGCGGTCCTACAATGAGCAGTACTTC. This translates into CASSLSLMRSYNEQYF.

This clonotype appeared a few times. The chain recombines TRBV3-1 with TRBJ2-7, with a weak D call TRBD2 (6 bases). Germline V CDR1 and CDR2: LGHDT, YNNKEL (reference sequence). CDR3 length: 16 amino acids. Trimming took 1 base from V and 2 from J, leaving 15 bases between them. CDR3 DNA: TGTGCCAGCAGCCAAGTTGTGGGAGGTCCCCCCTACGAGCAGTACTTC. It codes for CASSQVVGGPPYEQYF.